This is a list of T cell receptor beta chains from one sample in a study of T-cell reconstitution after alpha-beta-depleted transplantation in children. TCRdb itself ran the PCR reads through MiXCR, one entry per CDR3 protein. The sample records 190,000 or so distinct CDR3 sequences, approximately 15% being singletons. Specimen: PBMCs from the stem cell graft donor, collected from the stem cell graft. These receptors all come from a human donor who donated a stem cell graft to a child with acute lymphoblastic leukemia. The CDR3 runs from the conserved cysteine through the conserved F or W.

TRBV6-1	TRBJ2-3	CASLSSSTDTQYF
TRBV18	TRBJ2-7	CASSPSRGYEQYF
TRBV29-1	TRBJ2-1	CSVVPRRTEQFF
TRBV3-1	TRBJ2-7	CASSQGRDSYEQYF
TRBV25-1	TRBJ2-2	CASTSTGELFF
TRBV18	TRBJ2-5	CASRGETQYF
TRBV7-2	TRBJ1-5	CASSLVPRAYSQPQHF
TRBV5-4	TRBJ2-1	CASRAGGLAGGPSNEQFF
TRBV10-3	TRBJ1-2	CAISESLGGGYGYTF
TRBV6-5	TRBJ1-2	CAAKAYYGYTF
TRBV12-3/TRBV12-4	TRBJ2-7	CASSLVGSGRGGEQYF
TRBV7-9	TRBJ1-5	CASSQGTGSPSNQPQHF
TRBV4-1	TRBJ2-5	CASSQDPGAPLTNQYF
TRBV2	TRBJ2-1	CASSRTVFSYNEQFF
TRBV18	TRBJ2-2	CASSATIGRTGELFF
TRBV12-3/TRBV12-4	TRBJ1-2	CASSRRDYGYTF
TRBV6-1	TRBJ1-2	CASTATGRTGGGYTF
TRBV12-3/TRBV12-4	TRBJ1-2	CASSSSAGGYGYTF
TRBV5-1	TRBJ1-3	CASSPGTGGRGNTIYF
TRBV7-6	TRBJ2-4	CASSLGLAGGPRNIQYF
TRBV11-2	TRBJ2-5	CASRYRGAVTKETQYF
TRBV20-1	TRBJ2-5	CSAEDAETQYF
TRBV20-1	TRBJ2-1	CSARDPAGVDEQFF
TRBV20-1	TRBJ1-2	CSAPGGTYGYTF
TRBV6-5	TRBJ1-1	CASSYGGGGTEAFF
TRBV5-6	TRBJ2-1	CASSLHRQGPYNEQFF
TRBV28	TRBJ2-1	CASRSRDRGQTAGYNEQFF
TRBV7-9	TRBJ2-3	CASSLGTSPYF
TRBV11-3	TRBJ1-2	CASSLTGLDGYTF
TRBV20-1	TRBJ1-1	CSARVSGWGEAFF
TRBV28	TRBJ2-7	CASSFLTTGSDF
TRBV20-1	TRBJ2-1	CSARRGYTSGRGHEQFF
TRBV2	TRBJ1-1	CASSEQGGVTEAFF
TRBV4-1	TRBJ2-7	CASSQQGFYEQYF
TRBV5-5	TRBJ1-1	CASRSSPHLHRAEAFF
TRBV11-2	TRBJ2-1	CASSLGSSGGQYNEQFF
TRBV6-5	TRBJ1-4	CASSYGGANEKLFF
TRBV20-1	TRBJ1-5	CSAQGSSNQPQHF
TRBV20-1	TRBJ2-1	CSAGRIVLDYNEQFF
TRBV24-1	TRBJ2-1	CATSDGREQFF
TRBV20-1	TRBJ2-3	CSARGGVDYNSQYF
TRBV20-1	TRBJ2-1	CSAHIGGRANEQFF
TRBV5-1	TRBJ2-7	CASSMIDNFAEQYF
TRBV24-1	TRBJ1-5	CATSAGLSNQPQHF
TRBV6-2/TRBV6-3	TRBJ2-1	CASSYSTSGKYNEQFF
TRBV29-1	TRBJ2-1	CSVVLAGERNEQFF